This T cell receptor beta chain came from a study of blood T cell repertoires in COVID-19. About the study: Nucleic acid was either cDNA or gDNA, and it came from T cells, B-cell-depleted T cells, or PBMCs.

Trimming took 1 base from V and 2 from J, leaving 15 bases between them. The CDR3 is 16 residues long. Germline CDR1 reads SGHTA; CDR2 reads FQGNSA. The data were produced by immunoSEQ multiplex PCR, yet TCRdb's version contains in-frame clones alone and is incomplete. The table records about 200,000 clones, roughly 89% of them present only once. Study members were between roughly 18 and 100 years old and lived in around 24 US regions. Sequencing input: PBMCs or T cells enriched from blood (not recorded which). The J gene is TRBJ2-7, the V gene TRBV7-2; D might be TRBD2 (6 bases). This TCR derives from a woman aged 40 to 49 with acute COVID-19. The CDR3 DNA follows: TGTGCCAGCAGCTTAGGCAACCGGAGGGGCCCCTACGAGCAGTACTTC. This gives the protein CASSLGNRRGPYEQYF. The variable domain in full, completed from reference TRBV7-2 and TRBJ2-7, reads GAGVSQSPSNKVTEKGKDVELRCDPISGHTALYWYRQSLGQGLEFLIYFQGNSAPDKSGLPSDRFSAERTGGSVSTLTIQRTQQEDSAVYLCASSLGNRRGPYEQYFGPGTRLTVT.